Following are 32 T cell receptor beta chains from one sample sequenced in a study of beta chain features in type 1 diabetes (dated by TCRdb to about 2018). The library was made by the immunoSEQ multiplex PCR assay. The entire amount of isolated RNA was reverse transcribed using the High Capacity cDNA Reverse Transcription Kit, so the sequenced TCRB transcripts were expressed ones. The source is immuneACCESS, and TCRdb retained only in-frame sequences with V and J called. Part of the clones is not carried over; for the studies checked, unresolved V genes explain less than half of this, and the remainder is unexplained. The sample table records about 120,000 clones; approximately 16% of these occur just once. Less than 3% of the sample is taken by the ten largest. The antigens of these receptors remain unknown. Broad study findings and their caveats: In all four CD4+ subsets, TCRB CDR3 length was moderately but significantly shorter in type 1 diabetes patients.

Material for sequencing was central memory CD4+ T cells from blood. These receptors came from a man aged 30 to 39 with type 1 diabetes.

This clone has just a few counts. The chain is built from TRBV18 and TRBJ1-6; no firm D call. Trimming removed 6 bases from V and 4 bases from J, with 13 bases in between. This CDR3 has 15 amino acids. CDR1 and CDR2 from the germline V gene are KGHSH and LQKENI. CDR3 loop: CASSQRAEYNSPLHF. The CDR3 coding sequence is TGTGCCAGCTCCCAACGGGCAGAATATAATTCACCCCTCCACTTT.

This clone was counted between two and nine times. This chain joins TRBV6-1 and TRBJ2-1; 8 bases fit TRBD2. Germline assignment: CDR1 MNHNS and CDR2 SASEGT. After removal of 2 bases from V and 6 bases from J, the junction contained 6 bases not matched to a gene. The CDR3 is 15 amino acids. As DNA, the CDR3 is TGTGCCAGCAGTGAACAGTTAGCGGGGTTCAATGAGCAGTTCTTC. Protein product: CASSEQLAGFNEQFF.

This clone has a handful of counts. V is TRBV28 and J is TRBJ1-2; 9 bases agree with TRBD1. CDR3 length: 15 amino acids. The junction had 8 bases not matched to a gene; V was cut back by 7 bases and J by 2 bases. Germline values: CDR1 MDHEN, CDR2 SYDVKM. CDR3 coding DNA: TGTGCCAGCACCCTAGGGGGGACAGGGAACTATGGCTACACCTTC. Protein sequence: CASTLGGTGNYGYTF.

The chain uses TRBV29-1 and TRBJ2-5; 9 bases map to TRBD1. The J segment lost 7 bases and the V segment lost 0 bases, leaving 9 bases of the junction unmatched. Germline V gene lookup returns CDR1 SQVTM and CDR2 ANQGSEA. The CDR3 is made up of 15 amino acids. As DNA, the CDR3 is TGCAGCGTTGAAGATCTGGGACAGGGCGAGCGGACCCAGTACTTC. Its translation: CSVEDLGQGERTQYF.

This chain uses TRBV28 with TRBJ2-2; D might be TRBD2 (5 bases). Trimming took off 10 bases at V and 3 bases at J, with 15 bases between the two ends. Germline V lookup: CDR1 MDHEN, CDR2 SYDVKM. CDR3 length: 14 amino acids. CDR3 nucleotide sequence: TGTGCCACCTCCCGGGGTAGTCACACCGGGGAGCTGTTTTTT. Its protein is CATSRGSHTGELFF.

Only a few counts were recorded for this clone. The chain has TRBV30 and TRBJ2-5; D is perhaps TRBD1 (5 bases). V shed 2 bases and J shed 1 base, with 8 bases lying between them. CDR1 and CDR2 (germline): GTSNPN, SVGIG (reference sequence). CDR3 length: 13 amino acids. CDR3 nucleotides: TGTGCCTGGAGTCTCGACAGCCAAGAGACCCAGTACTTC. It specifies CAWSLDSQETQYF. The whole variable domain, filled in from reference TRBV30 and TRBJ2-5, reads SQTIHQWPATLVQPVGSPLSLECTVEGTSNPNLYWYRQAAGRGLQLLFYSVGIGQISSEVPQNLSASRPQDRQFILSSKKLLLSDSGFYLCAWSLDSQETQYFGPGTRLLVL.

The chain combines TRBV21-1 with TRBJ1-5; TRBD1 is taken as the D call from the table, unchecked against the DNA. TRBV21-1 is assigned pseudogene status. The CDR3 contains 23 residues. This CDR3 is CASSKALWGVPLGNYRGYQPQHF. The DNA of the CDR3 is TGTGCCAGCAGCAAAGCGCTTTGGGGTGTTCCCCTGGGCAACTACAGGGGGTATCAGCCCCAGCATTTT.

This clone was seen a few times. The chain recombines TRBV7-9 with TRBJ2-6, with D tentatively TRBD1 or TRBD2 (5 bases each). Germline CDR1 and CDR2: SEHNR and FQNEAQ (reference sequence). The CDR3 is 15 amino acids. Trimming took off 5 bases at V and 4 bases at J, with 12 bases between the two ends. The CDR3 protein is CASSSQGAGANVLTF. In DNA form, the CDR3 reads TGTGCCAGCAGCAGCCAGGGAGCGGGGGCCAACGTCCTGACTTTC.

In its sample, this clone was seen a few times. The chain joins TRBV13 to TRBJ1-3; D may be TRBD1 (6 bases). Looked up from germline, CDR1 is PRHDT and CDR2 is FYEKMQ (reference sequence). The CDR3 consists of 16 residues. The V and J ends lost 5 bases and 5 bases respectively, with 19 bases between them. CDR3 in amino acids: CASSAAGQLDRNTIYF. Written as DNA, the CDR3 is TGTGCCAGCAGCGCCGCGGGACAATTGGATAGAAACACCATATATTTT.

This clone occurred a few times. The chain uses TRBV29-1 and TRBJ2-7; 9 positions agree with TRBD1. Unmatched junction bases numbered 11, after V lost 6 bases and J lost 2 bases. Germline CDR1 reads SQVTM; CDR2 reads ANQGSEA. This CDR3 region has 15 residues. The chain's CDR3 is CSVDNGQGNAYEQYF. CDR3 in DNA: TGCAGCGTGGATAATGGACAGGGGAACGCCTACGAGCAGTACTTC.

This clone was counted a few times. The gene calls are TRBV7-2 and TRBJ1-4; no clear D gene. The V end was cut by 2 bases, the J end by 5 bases, with 6 bases between. CDR1 and CDR2 from the germline V gene are SGHTA and FQGNSA. The CDR3 covers 13 residues. In DNA, the CDR3 is TGTGCCAGCAGCTTATGGCAGAATGAAAAACTGTTTTTT. Its translation: CASSLWQNEKLFF.

This clone was counted only a few times. This sequence joins TRBV5-5 and TRBJ2-3; D is unclear. Germline lookup yields CDR1 SGHKS and CDR2 YYEKEE (reference sequence). This CDR3 comprises 12 residues. V gave up 0 bases and J gave up 3 bases, with 2 bases separating them. The CDR3 nucleotides are TGTGCCAGCAGCTTGGAAACAGATACGCAGTATTTT. Protein sequence: CASSLETDTQYF.

This clone was counted a few times. The chain has TRBV2 and TRBJ2-7, with unresolved D. The CDR3 runs to 14 residues. Germline CDR1 is SNHLY and CDR2 is FYNNEI. Trimming removed 3 bases from V and 3 bases from J, with 12 bases in between. The CDR3 here is CASSEWGIGYEQYF. The DNA for the CDR3 is TGTGCCAGCAGTGAGTGGGGAATTGGCTACGAGCAGTACTTC.

This clone was counted at least ten times. The V gene is TRBV2, the J gene TRBJ2-7; D might be TRBD1 (6 bases). There are 13 residues in the CDR3. The germline gives CDR1 SNHLY, CDR2 FYNNEI. V shed 6 bases and J shed 0 bases, with 9 bases lying between them. CDR3 nucleotide sequence: TGTGCCAGCAGGACAGGATACTCCTACGAGCAGTACTTC. Amino acid sequence: CASRTGYSYEQYF.

The chain uses TRBV30 and TRBJ2-7; D remains unclear. Looked up from germline, CDR1 is GTSNPN and CDR2 is SVGIG (reference sequence). The CDR3 runs to 14 residues. The germline V and J ends were trimmed by 3 bases and 6 bases, with 18 bases remaining between them. The CDR3 DNA is TGTGCCTGGAGAGACTCCCCTAAGAAACTCGAGCAGTACTTC. This sequence encodes CAWRDSPKKLEQYF.

The chain joins TRBV7-2 to TRBJ1-2, with D tentatively TRBD1 (6 bases). The CDR3 extends over 14 amino acids. Germline V CDR1 and CDR2: SGHTA, FQGNSA. Trimming took off 4 bases at V and 7 bases at J, with 16 bases between the two ends. CDR3: CASSSSGVLGGYTF. In DNA form, the CDR3 reads TGTGCCAGCAGCTCCTCAGGGGTTTTAGGTGGCTACACCTTC.

This clone was observed a few times. The V and J genes are TRBV2 and TRBJ2-1; D tentatively reads TRBD1 or TRBD2 (5 bases each). The ends were cut back, 7 bases at V and 4 bases at J, with 20 bases in the middle. This CDR3 contains 16 residues. Germline V lookup: CDR1 SNHLY, CDR2 FYNNEI. The CDR3 sequence: CASTGRKDFSYNEQFF. DNA for the CDR3: TGTGCCAGCACAGGGAGAAAGGACTTTTCATACAATGAGCAGTTCTTC.

The chain recombines TRBV30 with TRBJ2-1; possibly TRBD1 or TRBD2 for D (6 bases each). The CDR3 loop spans 13 amino acids. V shed 0 bases and J shed 7 bases, with 10 bases lying between them. Germline CDR1 and CDR2: GTSNPN and SVGIG (reference sequence). The CDR3 coding sequence is TGTGCCTGGAGTGTACAAGGGGGGAATGAGCAGTTCTTC. It yields the protein CAWSVQGGNEQFF.

The V call is TRBV30, the J call TRBJ2-1; D is unclear. Per germline, CDR1 GTSNPN and CDR2 SVGIG (reference sequence). V shed 6 bases and J shed 7 bases, with 10 bases lying between them. This CDR3 is built from 11 residues. The CDR3 sequence is CACSQRNEQFF. The CDR3 bases are TGTGCCTGTTCACAGAGAAATGAGCAGTTCTTC.

V and J are TRBV7-6 and TRBJ2-6, with D unclear. Trimming took 2 bases from V and 0 from J, leaving 8 bases between them. The CDR3 totals 16 residues. Germline V gene sequence: CDR1 SGHVS, CDR2 FNYEAQ. This CDR3 reads CASSLNPGSGANVLTF. CDR3 nucleotides: TGTGCCAGCAGCTTAAACCCCGGCTCTGGGGCCAACGTCCTGACTTTC.

The rearrangement links TRBV4-2 to TRBJ2-7; D unclear. Looked up from germline, CDR1 is LGHNA and CDR2 is YNFKEQ. The CDR3 length is 13 residues. Trimming cost V 1 base and J 7 bases, with 11 bases left between them. The CDR3 DNA is TGTGCCAGCAGCCAAGGAGACACCGGGGAGCAGTACTTC. It encodes CASSQGDTGEQYF.

The sample holds a few counts of this clone. The chain uses TRBV9 and TRBJ2-5, with D tentatively TRBD1 (5 bases). CDR1 SGDLS and CDR2 YYNGEE come from the germline V gene. V shed 0 bases and J shed 4 bases, with 16 bases lying between them. The CDR3 extends over 16 amino acids. This CDR3 reads CASSVDLGQGRETQYF. As DNA, the CDR3 is TGTGCCAGCAGCGTAGACCTAGGTCAGGGCAGAGAGACCCAGTACTTC.

This clone was counted a few times. This chain links TRBV27 with TRBJ2-7; D uncertain. Trimming left V 5 bases short and J 0 bases short, with 11 bases between. The CDR3 has 14 residues. In germline, CDR1 is MNHEY, CDR2 SMNVEV (reference sequence). Here the CDR3 reads CASSPRADSYEQYF. The CDR3 nucleotides read TGTGCCAGCAGTCCCCGGGCCGACTCCTACGAGCAGTACTTC.

J is TRBJ1-3 and V is TRBV30, with D tentatively TRBD1 (5 bases). Germline V gene sequence: CDR1 GTSNPN, CDR2 SVGIG (reference sequence). The germline V and J ends were trimmed by 5 bases and 0 bases, with 11 bases remaining between them. CDR3 size: 14 residues. The CDR3 is CAWASGLSGNTIYF. In DNA, the CDR3 is TGTGCCTGGGCCTCGGGACTCTCTGGAAACACCATATATTTT.

This clone came up many times. This chain connects TRBV9 to TRBJ2-7; 7 positions match TRBD1. J lost 5 bases, V lost 2 bases, and 10 bases had no gene match. Germline loops: CDR1 SGDLS, CDR2 YYNGEE. The length of the CDR3 is 15 residues. The CDR3 is CASSVRWDRTDEQYF. The CDR3 nucleotides are TGTGCCAGCAGCGTGAGGTGGGACAGAACGGACGAGCAGTACTTC.

This clone appeared many times. The chain couples TRBV15 to TRBJ2-3, with 9 bases aligning to TRBD2. From germline, CDR1 is LNHNV and CDR2 YYDKDF (reference sequence). After removal of 7 bases from V and 3 bases from J, the junction contained 5 bases not matched to a gene. This CDR3 contains 14 residues. The CDR3 is CATKASGATDTQYF. The DNA of the CDR3 is TGTGCCACCAAGGCTAGCGGGGCGACAGATACGCAGTATTTT.

The rearrangement joins TRBV9 to TRBJ2-2, with TRBD2 as a possible D gene (6 bases). The V gene lost 0 bases and the J gene lost 0 bases, with 12 bases spanning the gap. There are 17 residues in the CDR3. Germline V CDR1 and CDR2: SGDLS, YYNGEE. CDR3 in DNA: TGTGCCAGCAGCGTAGACGGGAGTGGAGCGAACACCGGGGAGCTGTTTTTT. Its protein is CASSVDGSGANTGELFF.

This clone has ten or more counts. As the CDR3 is not closed by the conserved phenylalanine or tryptophan, this likely results from a read error. It is unclear where the CDR3 begins or ends on the DNA, so no DNA is shown, and the CDR3 is as TCRdb lists it. J is TRBJ2-7 and V is TRBV6-5; no check of the table's D call, TRBD1, against the DNA was made. The CDR3 comprises 12 residues, both ends counted. CDR1 and CDR2 from the germline V gene are MNHEY and SVGAGI. CDR3 sequence reads: CASSEAQRDRAI.

V is TRBV29-1 and J is TRBJ1-2; D is ambiguous. The CDR3 loop spans 10 amino acids. Germline values: CDR1 SQVTM, CDR2 ANQGSEA. Deletions cut 2 bases from V and 6 bases from J, with 4 bases between. The CDR3 DNA is TGCAGCGTTGAATATAATGGCTACACCTTC. It specifies CSVEYNGYTF.

The chain joins TRBV16 to TRBJ2-1; no clear D. The germline CDR1 and CDR2 sequences are KGHSY and FQNENV. Trimming stripped 6 bases from V and 3 bases from J, with 18 bases between. The CDR3 length is 16 residues. The CDR3 loop reads CASSRPRVLVYNEQFF. The CDR3 DNA reads as TGTGCCAGCAGTCGACCCCGAGTGCTAGTCTACAATGAGCAGTTCTTC.

Many counts were recorded for this clone. The sample holds other DNA sequences that translate to the same CDR3. The rearrangement links TRBV28 to TRBJ2-3, with D hard to call. V lost 2 bases and J lost 1, with 10 bases in between. The CDR3 totals 15 residues. CDR1 is MDHEN and CDR2 is SYDVKM in the germline V gene. CDR3: CASSLGGLGTDTQYF. In DNA, the CDR3 is TGTGCCAGCAGTTTAGGTGGTTTGGGCACAGATACGCAGTATTTT.

V and J are TRBV7-8 and TRBJ1-4; D not resolved. The germline CDR1 and CDR2 sequences are SGHVS and FQNEAQ. The CDR3 totals 13 residues. Trimming pared 8 bases from V and 8 bases from J, leaving 15 bases between. CDR3 loop: CASGFGGREKLFF. The CDR3 bases are TGTGCCAGCGGTTTTGGTGGGAGAGAAAAACTGTTTTTT.